The TCR beta chain under discussion was sequenced for a study of response to subunit inactivated influenza vaccine. MiXCR, applied by TCRdb to the RT-PCR reads, yields one record per CDR3 protein. The sample lists over 800,000 distinct CDR3 sequences, around 21% seen once, with about a tenth in the top ten. General observations from the study: That few new T cells are recruited by each seasonal influenza vaccination was the authors' suggestion.

Trimming removed 7 bases from V and 3 bases from J; junction bases left unmatched: 9. Germline loops: CDR1 MDHEN, CDR2 SYDVKM. The CDR3 covers 14 residues. There are a few counts of this clonotype. Its target is not known. The source of this sequence is a man between 45 and 60 years old who received an inactivated influenza vaccine. The chain uses TRBV28 and TRBJ2-7, with 7 bases matching TRBD2. Specimen: PBMCs from blood, collected about 5 days after vaccination. The CDR3 DNA reads TGTGCCAGCACCCCGGGGGGTCGGGTCTACGAGCAGTACTTC. It translates to CASTPGGRVYEQYF.